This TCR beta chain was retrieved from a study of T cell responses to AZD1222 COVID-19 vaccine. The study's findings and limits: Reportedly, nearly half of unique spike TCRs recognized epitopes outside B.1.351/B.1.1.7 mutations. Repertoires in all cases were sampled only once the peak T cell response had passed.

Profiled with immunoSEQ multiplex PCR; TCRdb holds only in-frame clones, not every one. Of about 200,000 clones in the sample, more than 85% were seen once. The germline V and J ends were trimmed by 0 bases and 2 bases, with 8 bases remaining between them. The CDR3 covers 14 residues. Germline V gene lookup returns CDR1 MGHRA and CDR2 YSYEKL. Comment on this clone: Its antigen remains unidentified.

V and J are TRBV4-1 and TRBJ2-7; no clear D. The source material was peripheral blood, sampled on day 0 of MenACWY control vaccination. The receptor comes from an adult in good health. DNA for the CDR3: TGCGCCAGCAGCCAAGATACTGGAGCCTACGAGCAGTACTTC. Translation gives CASSQDTGAYEQYF.